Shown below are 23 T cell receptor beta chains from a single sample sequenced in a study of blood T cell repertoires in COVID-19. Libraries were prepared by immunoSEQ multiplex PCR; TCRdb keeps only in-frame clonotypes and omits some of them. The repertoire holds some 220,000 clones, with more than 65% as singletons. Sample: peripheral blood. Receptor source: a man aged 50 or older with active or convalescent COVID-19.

The CDR3 nucleotides are TGTGCCAGCAGCCCGGACAGGCCCCCCCAGCCCCAGCATTTT. Its protein is CASSPDRPPQPQHF. The rearrangement links TRBV14 to TRBJ1-5, with 7 nucleotides matching TRBD1. The V and J ends lost 4 bases and 7 bases, in that order; junction bases with no gene match: 7. Germline values: CDR1 SGHDN, CDR2 FVKESK. The CDR3 covers 14 residues.

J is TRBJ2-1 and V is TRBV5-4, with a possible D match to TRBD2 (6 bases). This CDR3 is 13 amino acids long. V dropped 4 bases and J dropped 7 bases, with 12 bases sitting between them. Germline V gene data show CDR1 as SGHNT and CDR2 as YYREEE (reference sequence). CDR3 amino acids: CASSPGTQNEQFF. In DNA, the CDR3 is TGTGCCAGCAGCCCGGGGACTCAGAATGAGCAGTTCTTC.

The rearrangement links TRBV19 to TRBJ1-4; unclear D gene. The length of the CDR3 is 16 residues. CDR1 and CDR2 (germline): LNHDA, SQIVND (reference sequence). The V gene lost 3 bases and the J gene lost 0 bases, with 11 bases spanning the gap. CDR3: CASSIRSGTTNEKLFF. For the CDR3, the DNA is TGTGCCAGTAGTATCAGGAGCGGAACAACTAATGAAAAACTGTTTTTT.

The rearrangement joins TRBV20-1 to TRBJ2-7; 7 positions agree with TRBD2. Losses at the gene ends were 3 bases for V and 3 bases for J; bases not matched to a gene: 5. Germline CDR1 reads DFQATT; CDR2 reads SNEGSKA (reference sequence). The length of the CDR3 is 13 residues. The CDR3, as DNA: TGCAGTGCTAGTCGCGGGGGATACTACGAGCAGTACGTC. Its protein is CSASRGGYYEQYV.

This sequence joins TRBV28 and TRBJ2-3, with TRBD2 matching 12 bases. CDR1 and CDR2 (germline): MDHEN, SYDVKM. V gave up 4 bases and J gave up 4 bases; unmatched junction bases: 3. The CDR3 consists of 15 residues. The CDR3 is CASSSLAGGADTQYF. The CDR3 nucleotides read TGTGCCAGCAGTTCTCTAGCGGGGGGGGCAGATACGCAGTATTTT.

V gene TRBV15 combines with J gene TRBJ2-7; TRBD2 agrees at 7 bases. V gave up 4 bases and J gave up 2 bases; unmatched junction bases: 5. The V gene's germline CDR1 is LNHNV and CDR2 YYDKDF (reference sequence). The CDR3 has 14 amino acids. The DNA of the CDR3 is TGTGCCACCAGCATTCGCGGGAGTACCTACGAGCAGTACTTC. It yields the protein CATSIRGSTYEQYF.

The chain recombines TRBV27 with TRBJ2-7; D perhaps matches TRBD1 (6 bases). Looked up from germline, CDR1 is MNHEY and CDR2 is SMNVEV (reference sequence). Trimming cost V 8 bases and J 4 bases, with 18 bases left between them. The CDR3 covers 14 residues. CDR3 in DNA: TGTGCCAGCCTACAGGGAACCGATAAGTACGAGCAGTACGTC. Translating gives CASLQGTDKYEQYV.

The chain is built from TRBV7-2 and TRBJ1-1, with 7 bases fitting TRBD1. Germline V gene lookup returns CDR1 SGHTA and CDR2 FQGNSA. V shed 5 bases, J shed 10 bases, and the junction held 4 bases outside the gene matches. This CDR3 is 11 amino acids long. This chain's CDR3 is CASSQGVGAFF. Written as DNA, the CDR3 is TGTGCCAGCAGCCAGGGGGTCGGAGCTTTCTTT.

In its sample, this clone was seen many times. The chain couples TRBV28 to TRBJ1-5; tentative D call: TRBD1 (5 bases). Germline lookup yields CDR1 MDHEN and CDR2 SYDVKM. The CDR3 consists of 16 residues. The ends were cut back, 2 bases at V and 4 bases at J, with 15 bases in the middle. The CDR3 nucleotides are TGTGCCAGCAGTTTAAGTTACGGAGGGGAAAATCAGCCCCAGCATTTT. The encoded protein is CASSLSYGGENQPQHF.

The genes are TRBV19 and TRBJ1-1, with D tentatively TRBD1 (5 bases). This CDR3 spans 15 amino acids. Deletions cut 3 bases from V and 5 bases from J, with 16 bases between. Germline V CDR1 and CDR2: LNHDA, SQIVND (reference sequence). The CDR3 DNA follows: TGTGCCAGTAGTATGGGTCAGGGCCTGGGAACTGAAGCTTTCTTT. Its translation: CASSMGQGLGTEAFF. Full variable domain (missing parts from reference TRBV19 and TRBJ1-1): DGGITQSPKYLFRKEGQNVTLSCEQNLNHDAMYWYRQDPGQGLRLIYYSQIVNDFQKGDIAEGYSVSREKKESFPLTVTSAQKNPTAFYLCASSMGQGLGTEAFFGQGTRLTVV.

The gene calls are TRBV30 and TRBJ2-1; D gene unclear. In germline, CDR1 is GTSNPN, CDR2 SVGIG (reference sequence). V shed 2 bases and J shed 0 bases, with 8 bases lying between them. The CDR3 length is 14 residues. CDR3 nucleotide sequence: TGTGCCTGGAGTCCAGGTAGCTCCTACAATGAGCAGTTCTTC. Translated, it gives CAWSPGSSYNEQFF.

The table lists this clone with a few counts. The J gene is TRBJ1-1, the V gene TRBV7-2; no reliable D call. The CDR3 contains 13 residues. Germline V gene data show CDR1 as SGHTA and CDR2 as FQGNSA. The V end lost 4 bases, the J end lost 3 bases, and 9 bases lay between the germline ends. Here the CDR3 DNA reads TGTGCCAGCAGCTCTGGACTGTACACTGAAGCTTTCTTT. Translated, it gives CASSSGLYTEAFF.

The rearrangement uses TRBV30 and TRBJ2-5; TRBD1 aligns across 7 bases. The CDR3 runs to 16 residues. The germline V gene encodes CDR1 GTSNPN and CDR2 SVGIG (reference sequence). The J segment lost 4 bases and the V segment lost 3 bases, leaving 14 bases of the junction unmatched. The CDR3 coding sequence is TGTGCCTGGAGGGGCCCTAGACAGGGACGGGTAGAGACCCAGTACTTC. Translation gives CAWRGPRQGRVETQYF.

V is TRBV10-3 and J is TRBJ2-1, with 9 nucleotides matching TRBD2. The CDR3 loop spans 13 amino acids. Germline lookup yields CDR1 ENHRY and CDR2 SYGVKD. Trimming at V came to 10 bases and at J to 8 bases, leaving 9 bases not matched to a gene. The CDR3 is CATASSGNDEQFF. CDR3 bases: TGTGCCACCGCGTCTAGCGGGAACGATGAGCAGTTCTTC.

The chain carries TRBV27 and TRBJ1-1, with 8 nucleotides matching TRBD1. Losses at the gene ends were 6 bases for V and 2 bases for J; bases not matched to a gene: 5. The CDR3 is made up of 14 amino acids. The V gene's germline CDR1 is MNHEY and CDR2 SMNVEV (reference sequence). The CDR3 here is CASRKQGVNTEAFF. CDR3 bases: TGTGCCAGCAGGAAACAGGGGGTAAACACTGAAGCTTTCTTT.

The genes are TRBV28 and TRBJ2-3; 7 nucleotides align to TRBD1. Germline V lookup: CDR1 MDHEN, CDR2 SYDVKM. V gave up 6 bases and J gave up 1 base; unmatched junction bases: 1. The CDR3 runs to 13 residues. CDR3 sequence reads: CASRQGGTDTQYF. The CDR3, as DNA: TGTGCCAGCAGGCAGGGGGGCACAGATACGCAGTATTTT.

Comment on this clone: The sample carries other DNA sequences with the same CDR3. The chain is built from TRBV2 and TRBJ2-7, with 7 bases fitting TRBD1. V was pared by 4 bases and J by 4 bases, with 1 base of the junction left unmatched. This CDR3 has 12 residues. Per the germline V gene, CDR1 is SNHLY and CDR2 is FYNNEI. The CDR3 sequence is CASSGQGYEQYV. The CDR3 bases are TGTGCCAGCAGTGGACAGGGATACGAGCAGTACGTC.

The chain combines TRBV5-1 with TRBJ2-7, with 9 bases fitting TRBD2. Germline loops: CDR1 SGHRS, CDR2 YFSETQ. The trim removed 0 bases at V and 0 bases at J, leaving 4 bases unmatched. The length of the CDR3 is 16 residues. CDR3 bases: TGCGCCAGCAGCTTGGCCCTTAGCGGGAGCTCCTACGAGCAGTACTTC. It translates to CASSLALSGSSYEQYF. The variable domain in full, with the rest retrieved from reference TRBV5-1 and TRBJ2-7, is KAGVTQTPRYLIKTRGQQVTLSCSPISGHRSVSWYQQTPGQGLQFLFEYFSETQRNKGNFPGRFSGRQFSNSRSEMNVSTLELGDSALYLCASSLALSGSSYEQYFGPGTRLTVT.

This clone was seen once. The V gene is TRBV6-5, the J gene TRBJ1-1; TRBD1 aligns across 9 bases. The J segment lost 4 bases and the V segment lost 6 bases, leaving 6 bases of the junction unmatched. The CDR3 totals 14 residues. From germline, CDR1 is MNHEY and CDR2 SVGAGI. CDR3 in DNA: TGTGCCAGCAGAAACAGGGGGCGAGCCACTGAAGCTTTCTTT. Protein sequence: CASRNRGRATEAFF.

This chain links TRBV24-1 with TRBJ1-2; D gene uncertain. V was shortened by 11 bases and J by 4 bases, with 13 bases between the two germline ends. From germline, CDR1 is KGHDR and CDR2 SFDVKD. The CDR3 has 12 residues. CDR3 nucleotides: TGTGCCAGCTCGGGATCCGGCTATGGCTACACCTTC. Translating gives CASSGSGYGYTF.

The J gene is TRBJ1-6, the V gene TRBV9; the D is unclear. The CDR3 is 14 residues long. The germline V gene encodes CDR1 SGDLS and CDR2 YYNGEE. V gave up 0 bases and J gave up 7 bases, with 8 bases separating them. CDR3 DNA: TGTGCCAGCAGCGTAGTGGGAGGGAATTCACCCCTCCACTTT. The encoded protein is CASSVVGGNSPLHF.

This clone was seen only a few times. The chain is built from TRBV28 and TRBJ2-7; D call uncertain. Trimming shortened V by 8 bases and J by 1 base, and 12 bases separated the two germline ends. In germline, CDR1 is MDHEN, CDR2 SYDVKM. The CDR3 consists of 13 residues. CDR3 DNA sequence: TGTGCCAGCCGCCTTACAGTTTCCTACGAGCAGTACTTC. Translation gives CASRLTVSYEQYF.

The CDR3 DNA is TGTGCCAGCAGCGCAGGTGAAACTGAAGCTTTCTTT. This codes for CASSAGETEAFF. The V call is TRBV2, the J call TRBJ1-1; no clear D gene. V was cut by 6 bases and J by 5 bases, with 10 bases left in between. This CDR3 comprises 12 residues. Germline CDR1 is SNHLY and CDR2 is FYNNEI.